The 7 T cell receptor beta chains reported below all come from one sample, sequenced in a study of Graves' ophthalmopathy and Graves' hyperthyroidism. RNA transcripts provided the template for amplifying TCR beta CDR3 regions. Second-round multiplex PCR came after a first-round RT-PCR that employed HTBI primers. From the multiplex PCR reads, TCRdb called clonotypes with MiXCR, one entry per CDR3 protein. The sample holds hundreds of thousands of distinct CDR3 sequences; roughly 39% are singletons and the top ten take more than 2.5%. The sequencing sample was made of peripheral blood. The receptors were sampled from an adult man with Graves' ophthalmopathy.

The V and J genes are TRBV3-1 and TRBJ2-7; 7 bases align to TRBD1. In germline, CDR1 is LGHDT, CDR2 YNNKEL (reference sequence). V gave up 4 bases and J gave up 3 bases; unmatched junction bases: 6. This CDR3 is built from 14 residues. Here the CDR3 reads CASSRTDRVYEQYF. CDR3 coding DNA: TGTGCCAGCAGCCGAACAGACAGGGTCTACGAGCAGTACTTC.

The chain has TRBV11-1 and TRBJ1-1, with D hard to call. The CDR3 runs 14 residues. Germline CDR1 SGHAT, CDR2 FQDESV (reference sequence). V lost 1 base to trimming and J lost 1 base, with 7 bases between them. The CDR3 region has the DNA TGTGCCAGCAGCTTAGGGTACCGGAACACTGAAGCTTTCTTT. This codes for CASSLGYRNTEAFF.

For this clonotype: A much larger clone sits a single nucleotide away, making a read error possible. This chain links TRBV7-9 with TRBJ1-1; D is unresolved. This CDR3 is 13 amino acids long. The germline CDR1 and CDR2 sequences are SEHNR and FQNEAQ (reference sequence). The ends were cut back, 5 bases at V and 4 bases at J, with 11 bases in the middle. In nucleotides, the CDR3 is TGTGCCAGCAGCCAAGTCCCGGGCACTGAAGCTTTCTTT. It codes for CASSQVPGTEAFF.

As concerns this clonotype: This could be a read error, since a much larger clone is one nucleotide away. V is TRBV7-2 and J is TRBJ2-5; 9 bases are shared with TRBD1. Germline CDR1 and CDR2: SGHTA and FQGNSA. The CDR3 is 15 residues long. With 2 bases clipped from V and 0 bases from J, the junction kept 1 base outside the gene matches. Here the CDR3 DNA reads TGTGCCAGCAGCTTAAACAGGGGGCACCAAGAGACCCAGTACTTC. Protein sequence: CASSLNRGHQETQYF. Together with reference TRBV7-2 and TRBJ2-5, the CDR3 gives the full variable domain: GAGVSQSPSNKVTEKGKDVELRCDPISGHTALYWYRQSLGQGLEFLIYFQGNSAPDKSGLPSDRFSAERTGGSVSTLTIQRTQQEDSAVYLCASSLNRGHQETQYFGPGTRLLVL.

Only a few counts were recorded for this clonotype. This chain joins TRBV11-2 and TRBJ2-7; 9 bases fit TRBD1. The length of the CDR3 is 15 residues. CDR1 and CDR2 from the germline V gene are SGHAT and FQNNGV. Trimming cost V 6 bases and J 3 bases; bases outside gene matches: 9. CDR3 protein: CASREAGTGNYEQYF. The CDR3 DNA sequence: TGTGCCAGCAGAGAAGCCGGGACAGGGAACTACGAGCAGTACTTC.

The chain recombines TRBV20-1 with TRBJ2-7, with 9 bases lining up with TRBD1. With V trimmed by 5 bases and J by 0 bases, 2 bases remained unmatched. The CDR3 covers 13 residues. From germline, CDR1 is DFQATT and CDR2 SNEGSKA (reference sequence). The DNA of the CDR3 is TGCAGTGCTGGGACAGGGAACTCCTACGAGCAGTACTTC. Its translation is CSAGTGNSYEQYF.

This clonotype has a count of ten or more. V usage is TRBV7-9 and J usage is TRBJ2-7, with TRBD1 matching 8 bases. The J segment lost 5 bases and the V segment lost 4 bases, leaving 4 bases of the junction unmatched. The CDR3 length is 13 residues. CDR1 and CDR2 (germline): SEHNR, FQNEAQ (reference sequence). DNA for the CDR3: TGTGCCAGCAGCTCGGACAGGGAGGACGAGCAGTACTTC. It codes for CASSSDREDEQYF.